The clone carrying this T cell receptor (beta chain) was found many times. Its antigen is still unknown. This specimen comes from a study of T cell repertoires in cytomegalovirus infection. Study context: CMV infection and matching HLA type were both indicated by public TCR beta signatures. The study's findings and limits: Based on cumulative public TCR beta family frequency, carriers of CMV plus the relevant HLA were identified.

TCRdb passed the reads through MiXCR, listing each CDR3 protein once. The table has roughly 500,000 distinct CDR3 sequences, 25% to 35% seen once. The ends were cut back, 1 base at V and 0 bases at J, with 7 bases in the middle. This CDR3 has 16 residues. CDR1 and CDR2 (germline): SGHTA, FQGNSA. The source of this sequence is a human donor in good health (CMV status not recorded). Some clones in this sample may be carry-over from other donors' samples. The sample consisted of cultured PBMCs, taken from culture after CMV antigen stimulation. V gene TRBV7-2 combines with J gene TRBJ2-6; D is unclear. CDR3 loop: CASSLVRSSGANVLTF. DNA for the CDR3: TGTGCCAGCAGCTTAGTCCGTAGCTCTGGGGCCAACGTCCTGACTTTC.